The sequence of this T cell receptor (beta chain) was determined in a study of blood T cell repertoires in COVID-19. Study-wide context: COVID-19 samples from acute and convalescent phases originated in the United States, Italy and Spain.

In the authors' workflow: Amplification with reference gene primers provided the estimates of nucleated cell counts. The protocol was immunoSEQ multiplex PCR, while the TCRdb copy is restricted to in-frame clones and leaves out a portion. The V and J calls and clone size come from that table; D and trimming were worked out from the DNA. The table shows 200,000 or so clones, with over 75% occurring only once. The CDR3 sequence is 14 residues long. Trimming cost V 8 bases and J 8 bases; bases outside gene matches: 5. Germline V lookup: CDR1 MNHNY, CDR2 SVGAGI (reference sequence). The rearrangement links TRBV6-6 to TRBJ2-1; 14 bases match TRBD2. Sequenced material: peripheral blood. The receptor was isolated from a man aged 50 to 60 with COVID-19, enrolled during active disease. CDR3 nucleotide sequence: TGTGCCAGCGCCTTGACTAGCGGGGGGGATGAGCAGTTCTTC. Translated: CASALTSGGDEQFF.